This T cell receptor beta chain derives from a study of cytomegalovirus exposure and HLA in healthy donors. The PCR was carried out with 60 Vbeta primers and 13 Jbeta primers. Generated by immunoSEQ multiplex PCR, the TCRdb table keeps only in-frame clones and is missing some. The table lists about 120,000 clones, 79% of them singletons, with around 4.5% in the top ten. CDR3 length: 15 residues. Germline CDR1 and CDR2: LGHNA and YNFKEQ. Trimming removed 4 bases from V and 3 bases from J, with 15 bases in between. The chain combines TRBV4-2 with TRBJ1-1; the D gene is possibly TRBD1 (5 bases). This receptor was obtained from a man under 40 in good health and CMV-seropositive. Sequencing was done on a sample of PBMCs. CDR3 in amino acids: CASSRALGAYTEAFF. CDR3 in DNA: TGTGCCAGCAGCCGGGCTTTAGGGGCCTACACTGAAGCTTTCTTT.